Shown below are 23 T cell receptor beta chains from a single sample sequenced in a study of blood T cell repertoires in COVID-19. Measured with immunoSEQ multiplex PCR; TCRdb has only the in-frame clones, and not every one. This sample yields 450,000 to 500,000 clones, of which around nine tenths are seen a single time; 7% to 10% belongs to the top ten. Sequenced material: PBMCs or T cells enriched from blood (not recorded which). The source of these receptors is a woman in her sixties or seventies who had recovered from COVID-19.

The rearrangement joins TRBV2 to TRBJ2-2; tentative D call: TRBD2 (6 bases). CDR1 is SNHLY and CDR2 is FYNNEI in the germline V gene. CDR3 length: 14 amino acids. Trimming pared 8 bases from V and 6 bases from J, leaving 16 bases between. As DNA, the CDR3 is TGTGCCAGCGCAACCGGGGGTCACGCCGGGGAGCTGTTTTTT. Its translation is CASATGGHAGELFF.

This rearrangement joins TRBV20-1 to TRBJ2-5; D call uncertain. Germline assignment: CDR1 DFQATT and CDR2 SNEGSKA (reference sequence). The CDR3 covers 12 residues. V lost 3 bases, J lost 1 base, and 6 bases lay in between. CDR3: CSASNRQETQYF. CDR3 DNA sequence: TGCAGTGCTAGTAATCGCCAAGAGACCCAGTACTTC.

CDR3 sequence: CAIRIQGKNTEAFF. CDR3 DNA sequence: TGTGCCATCAGGATACAGGGAAAGAACACTGAAGCTTTCTTT. The rearrangement joins TRBV10-3 to TRBJ1-1, with D possibly TRBD1 on 6 matching bases. Germline V gene data show CDR1 as ENHRY and CDR2 as SYGVKD. The ends were cut back, 6 bases at V and 1 base at J, with 12 bases in the middle. The CDR3 consists of 14 residues.

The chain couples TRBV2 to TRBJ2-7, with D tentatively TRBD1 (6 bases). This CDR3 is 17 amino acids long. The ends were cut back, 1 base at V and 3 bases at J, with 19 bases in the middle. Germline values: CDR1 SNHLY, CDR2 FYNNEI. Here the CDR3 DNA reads TGTGCCAGCAGTGAAGGAAGTAGAGGGACACCTATCTACGAGCAGTACGTC. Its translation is CASSEGSRGTPIYEQYV.

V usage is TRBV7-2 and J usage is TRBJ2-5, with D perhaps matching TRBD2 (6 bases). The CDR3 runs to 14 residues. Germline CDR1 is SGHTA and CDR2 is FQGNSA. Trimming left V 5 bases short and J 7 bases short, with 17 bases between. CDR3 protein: CASSPGLVPGTQYF. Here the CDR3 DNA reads TGTGCCAGCAGCCCGGGACTCGTCCCGGGGACCCAGTACTTC.

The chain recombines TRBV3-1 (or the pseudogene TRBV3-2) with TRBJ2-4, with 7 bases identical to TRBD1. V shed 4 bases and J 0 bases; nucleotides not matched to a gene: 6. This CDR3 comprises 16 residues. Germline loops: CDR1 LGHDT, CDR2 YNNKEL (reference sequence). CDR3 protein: CASSPRQGVAKNIQYF. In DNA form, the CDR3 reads TGTGCCAGCAGCCCCCGACAGGGTGTAGCCAAAAACATTCAGTACTTC.

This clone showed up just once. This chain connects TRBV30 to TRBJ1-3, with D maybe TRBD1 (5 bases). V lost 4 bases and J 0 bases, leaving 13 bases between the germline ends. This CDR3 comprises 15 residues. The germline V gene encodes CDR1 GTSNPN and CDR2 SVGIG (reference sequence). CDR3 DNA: TGTGCCTGGACCCGACAGTTAAACTCTGGAAACACCATATATTTT. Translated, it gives CAWTRQLNSGNTIYF.

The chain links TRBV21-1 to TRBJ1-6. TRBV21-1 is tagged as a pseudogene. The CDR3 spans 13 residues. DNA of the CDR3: TGTGCCAGCAGCAGTGAGAGGGTCTCACCCCTCCACTTT. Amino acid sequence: CASSSERVSPLHF.

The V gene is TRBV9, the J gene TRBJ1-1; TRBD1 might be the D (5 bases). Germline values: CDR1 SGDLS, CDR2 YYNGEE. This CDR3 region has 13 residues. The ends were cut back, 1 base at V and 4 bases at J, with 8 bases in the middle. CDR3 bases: TGTGCCAGCAGCGTACAGGGAGGCACTGAAGCTTTCTTT. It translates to CASSVQGGTEAFF.

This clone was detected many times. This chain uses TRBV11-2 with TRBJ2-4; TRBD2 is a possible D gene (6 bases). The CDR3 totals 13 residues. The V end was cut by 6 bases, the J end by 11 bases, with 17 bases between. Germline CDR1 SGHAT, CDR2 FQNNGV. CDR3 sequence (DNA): TGTGCCAGCAGTGCCGATAGCGGCGGACTTCAGTACTTC. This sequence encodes CASSADSGGLQYF.

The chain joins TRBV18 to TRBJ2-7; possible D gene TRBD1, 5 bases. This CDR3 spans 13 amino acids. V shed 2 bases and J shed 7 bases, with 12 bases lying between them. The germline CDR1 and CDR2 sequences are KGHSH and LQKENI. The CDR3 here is CASSPARGEEQYV. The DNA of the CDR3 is TGTGCCAGCTCACCAGCTAGGGGCGAAGAGCAGTACGTC.

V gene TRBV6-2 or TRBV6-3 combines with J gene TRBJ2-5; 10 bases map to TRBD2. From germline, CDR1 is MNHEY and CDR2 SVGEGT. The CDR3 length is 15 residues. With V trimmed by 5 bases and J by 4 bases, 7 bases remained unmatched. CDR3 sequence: CASSLTSGKGETQYF. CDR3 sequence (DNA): TGTGCCAGCAGTCTCACTAGCGGGAAGGGAGAGACCCAGTACTTC.

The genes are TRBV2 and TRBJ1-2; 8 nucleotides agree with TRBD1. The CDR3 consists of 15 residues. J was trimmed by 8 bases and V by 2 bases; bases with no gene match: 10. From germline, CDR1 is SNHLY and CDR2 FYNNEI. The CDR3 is CASSELGQGASGYTF. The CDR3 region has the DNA TGTGCCAGCAGTGAATTGGGGCAGGGGGCGTCGGGCTACACCTTC.

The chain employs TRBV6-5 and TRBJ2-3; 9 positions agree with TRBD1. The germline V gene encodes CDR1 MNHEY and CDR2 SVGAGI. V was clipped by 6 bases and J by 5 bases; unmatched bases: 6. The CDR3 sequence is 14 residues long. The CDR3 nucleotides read TGTGCCAGCAGGAACAGGGGGCGCCTAGATACGCAGTATTTT. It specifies CASRNRGRLDTQYF.

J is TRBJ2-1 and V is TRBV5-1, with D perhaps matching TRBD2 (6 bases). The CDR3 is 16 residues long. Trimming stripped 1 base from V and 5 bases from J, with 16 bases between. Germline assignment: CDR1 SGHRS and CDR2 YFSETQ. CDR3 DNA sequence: TGCGCCAGCAGCTTGCTTTACTCGGGGGTTAACAATGAGCAGTTCTTC. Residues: CASSLLYSGVNNEQFF.

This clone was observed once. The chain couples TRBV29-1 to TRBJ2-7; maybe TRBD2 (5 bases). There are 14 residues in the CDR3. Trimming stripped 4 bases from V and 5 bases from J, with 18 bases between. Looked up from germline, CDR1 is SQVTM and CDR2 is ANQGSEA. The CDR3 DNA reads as TGCAGCGTTGGTCGCCGGGGAGACTTCGACGAGCAGTACTTC. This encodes CSVGRRGDFDEQYF.

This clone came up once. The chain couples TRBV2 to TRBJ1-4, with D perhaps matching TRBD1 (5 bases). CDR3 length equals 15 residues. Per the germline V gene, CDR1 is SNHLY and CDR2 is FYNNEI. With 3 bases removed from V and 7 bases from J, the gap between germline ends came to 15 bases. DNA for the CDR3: TGTGCCAGCAGTGAGGGAGGGGTCGGAGGTGAAAAACTGTTTTTT. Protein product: CASSEGGVGGEKLFF.

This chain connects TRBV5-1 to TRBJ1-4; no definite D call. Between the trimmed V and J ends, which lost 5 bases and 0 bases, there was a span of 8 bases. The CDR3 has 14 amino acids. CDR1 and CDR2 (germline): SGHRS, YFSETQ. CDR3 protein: CASRQDATNEKLFF. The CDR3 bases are TGCGCCAGCAGGCAGGATGCAACTAATGAAAAACTGTTTTTT.

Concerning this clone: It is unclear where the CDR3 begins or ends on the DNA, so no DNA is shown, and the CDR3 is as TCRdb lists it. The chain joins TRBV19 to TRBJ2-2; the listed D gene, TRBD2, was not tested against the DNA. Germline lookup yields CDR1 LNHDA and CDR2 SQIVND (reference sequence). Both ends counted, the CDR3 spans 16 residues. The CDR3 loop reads CASTSVETSNTGELFF.

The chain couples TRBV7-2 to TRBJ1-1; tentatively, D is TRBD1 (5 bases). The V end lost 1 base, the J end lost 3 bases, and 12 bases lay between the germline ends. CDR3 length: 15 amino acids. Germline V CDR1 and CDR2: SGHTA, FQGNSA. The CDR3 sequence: CASSLGRWGDTEAFF. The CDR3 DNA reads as TGTGCCAGCAGCTTAGGAAGGTGGGGCGACACTGAAGCTTTCTTT.

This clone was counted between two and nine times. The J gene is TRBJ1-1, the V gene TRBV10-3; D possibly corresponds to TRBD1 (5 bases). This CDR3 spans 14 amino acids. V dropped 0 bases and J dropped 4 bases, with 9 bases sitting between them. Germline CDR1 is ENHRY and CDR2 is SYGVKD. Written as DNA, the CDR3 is TGTGCCATCAGTGAGTCTGGGGGACTCACTGAAGCTTTCTTT. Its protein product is CAISESGGLTEAFF.

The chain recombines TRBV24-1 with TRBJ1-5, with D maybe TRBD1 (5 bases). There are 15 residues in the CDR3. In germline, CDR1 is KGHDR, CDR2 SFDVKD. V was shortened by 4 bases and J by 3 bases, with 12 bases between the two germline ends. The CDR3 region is CATSDPAGPNQPQHF. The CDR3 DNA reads TGTGCCACCAGTGACCCGGCAGGGCCCAATCAGCCCCAGCATTTT.

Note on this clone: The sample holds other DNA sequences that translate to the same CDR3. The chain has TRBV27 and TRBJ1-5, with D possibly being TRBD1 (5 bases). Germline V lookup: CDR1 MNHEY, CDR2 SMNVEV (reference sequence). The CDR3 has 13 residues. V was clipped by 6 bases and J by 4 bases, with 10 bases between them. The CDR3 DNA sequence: TGTGCCAGCAGCTATGGGGGGAATCAGCCCCAGCATTTT. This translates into CASSYGGNQPQHF.